The present T cell receptor beta chain was sequenced within a study of shared clonotypes between healthy human individuals. Details on this clone: Its antigen is not identified. Additional DNA sequences in this sample encode the identical CDR3.

The CDR3 extends over 13 amino acids. Between the trimmed V and J ends, which lost 3 bases and 7 bases, there was a span of 10 bases. Per germline, CDR1 SGHRS and CDR2 YFSETQ. The assay was immunoSEQ multiplex PCR, and TCRdb's table has in-frame clones only and misses some. The sample records about 2 million clones, about 95% being singletons. Overall study results and limits: Memory subsets generally showed smaller estimated richness than naive subsets did. Non-shared clonotypes showed lower generation probabilities than clonotypes common to all four donors. Although depth was large, rarefaction showed that sequencing of the sorted subsets was incomplete.

The sequence derives from a man younger than 35 in good health. The chain recombines TRBV5-1 with TRBJ1-4, with a possible D match to TRBD1 (5 bases). The sample consisted of naive CD4+ T cells sorted from blood. Subset of the sample: CD45RA+ positively selected. The CDR3: CASSSGLSEKLFF. The CDR3 DNA follows: TGCGCCAGCAGCTCGGGACTTAGTGAAAAACTGTTTTTT.